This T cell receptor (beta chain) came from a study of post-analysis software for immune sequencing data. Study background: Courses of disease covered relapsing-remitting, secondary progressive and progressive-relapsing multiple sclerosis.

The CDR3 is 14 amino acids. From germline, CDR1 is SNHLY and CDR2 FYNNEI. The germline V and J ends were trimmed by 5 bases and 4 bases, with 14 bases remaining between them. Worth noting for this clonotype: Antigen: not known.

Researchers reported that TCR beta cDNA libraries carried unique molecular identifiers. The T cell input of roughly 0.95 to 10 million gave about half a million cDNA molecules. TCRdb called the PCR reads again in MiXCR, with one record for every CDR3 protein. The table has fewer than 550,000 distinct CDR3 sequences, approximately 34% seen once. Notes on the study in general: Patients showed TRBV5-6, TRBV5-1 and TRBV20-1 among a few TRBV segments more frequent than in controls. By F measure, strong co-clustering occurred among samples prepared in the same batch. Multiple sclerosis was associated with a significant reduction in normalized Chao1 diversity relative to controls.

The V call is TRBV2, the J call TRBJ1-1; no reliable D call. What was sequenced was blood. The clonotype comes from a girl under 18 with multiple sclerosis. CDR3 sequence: CASSTEPLGTEAFF. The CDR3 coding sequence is TGTGCCAGCAGTACAGAACCTTTGGGCACTGAAGCTTTCTTT.